The 32 T cell receptor beta chains presented below share a single source sample, sequenced in a study of T cell changes during pregnancy in multiple sclerosis. Libraries were prepared by immunoSEQ multiplex PCR; TCRdb keeps only in-frame clonotypes and omits some of them. The table shows roughly 30,000 clones, with approximately 94% occurring only once. Source: CD4+ T cells from peripheral blood mononuclear cells, taken in the second trimester of pregnancy. These receptors came from a female donor with multiple sclerosis, enrolled in a pregnancy study.

This rearrangement joins TRBV5-1 to TRBJ2-2, with D maybe TRBD2 (5 bases). This CDR3 comprises 15 residues. Per the germline V gene, CDR1 is SGHRS and CDR2 is YFSETQ. The V gene lost 4 bases and the J gene lost 4 bases, with 14 bases spanning the gap. In DNA, the CDR3 is TGCGCCAGCAGCCTTAGCGAGTGGGGCACCGGGGAGCTGTTTTTT. Residues: CASSLSEWGTGELFF.

The rearrangement uses TRBV4-2 and TRBJ2-3; 8 nucleotides agree with TRBD2. The CDR3 is made up of 17 amino acids. The ends lost 3 bases at V and 5 bases at J; junction bases unmatched: 13. Germline V CDR1 and CDR2: LGHNA, YNFKEQ. This chain's CDR3 is CASSHPGTGGEGDTQYF. CDR3 DNA sequence: TGTGCCAGCAGCCACCCCGGCACGGGAGGGGAGGGAGATACGCAGTATTTT.

This clone was detected only once. Other DNA variants within this sample encode the same CDR3. The gene calls are TRBV5-1 and TRBJ2-3; tentatively, D is TRBD2 (6 bases). This CDR3 has 15 residues. Trimming removed 1 base from V and 2 bases from J, with 11 bases in between. The germline V gene encodes CDR1 SGHRS and CDR2 YFSETQ. DNA of the CDR3: TGCGCCAGCAGCTTGCGCGGGGTTTCCACAGATACGCAGTATTTT. It translates to CASSLRGVSTDTQYF.

The V gene is TRBV5-1, the J gene TRBJ1-1, with 8 bases that match TRBD1. This CDR3 spans 12 amino acids. V gave up 3 bases and J gave up 11 bases; unmatched junction bases: 6. Germline V gene lookup returns CDR1 SGHRS and CDR2 YFSETQ. CDR3 sequence (DNA): TGCGCCAGCAGCTACCAGGGGGCAATGGCTTTCTTT. Residues: CASSYQGAMAFF.

A single count supports this clone. The chain is built from TRBV28 and TRBJ2-7, with 8 bases aligning to TRBD1. From germline, CDR1 is MDHEN and CDR2 SYDVKM. The CDR3 loop spans 12 amino acids. V dropped 11 bases and J dropped 7; count of bases not matched to a gene: 10. The CDR3 loop reads CAGRQGLGEQYF. DNA of the CDR3: TGTGCCGGCCGACAGGGGCTAGGGGAGCAGTACTTC.

The chain combines TRBV27 with TRBJ2-1; 10 bases agree with TRBD2. With V trimmed by 3 bases and J by 2 bases, 4 bases remained unmatched. Germline CDR1 and CDR2: MNHEY and SMNVEV (reference sequence). This CDR3 is 16 amino acids long. As DNA, the CDR3 is TGTGCCAGCAGTTTCTCCGGACTAGCGGCCTACAATGAGCAGTTCTTC. Translating it yields CASSFSGLAAYNEQFF.

The chain couples TRBV19 to TRBJ1-2, with 8 bases identical to TRBD1. The germline CDR1 and CDR2 sequences are LNHDA and SQIVND (reference sequence). The CDR3 consists of 12 residues. J lost 8 bases, V lost 6 bases, and 5 bases had no gene match. The CDR3 region is CASRLSGGGYTF. CDR3 bases: TGTGCCAGTAGGCTGTCAGGGGGCGGCTACACCTTC.

The gene calls are TRBV6-1 and TRBJ1-3; D perhaps matches TRBD1 (6 bases). The CDR3 extends over 15 amino acids. The germline V gene has CDR1 MNHNS and CDR2 SASEGT. Trimming pared 6 bases from V and 0 bases from J, leaving 12 bases between. The CDR3 here is CASSRGALSGNTIYF. As DNA, the CDR3 is TGTGCCAGCAGCAGGGGTGCCCTCTCTGGAAACACCATATATTTT.

V and J are TRBV4-2 and TRBJ2-3; 14 nucleotides match TRBD2. Losses at the gene ends were 1 base for V and 2 bases for J; bases not matched to a gene: 11. CDR3 length: 20 residues. In germline, CDR1 is LGHNA, CDR2 YNFKEQ. The CDR3, as DNA: TGTGCCAGCAGCCAAGCCCCCGGGACTAGCGGGAGAGGGGTCACAGATACGCAGTATTTT. Protein product: CASSQAPGTSGRGVTDTQYF.

The chain combines TRBV19 with TRBJ1-1; tentative D call: TRBD1 (6 bases). The CDR3 runs 15 residues. Trimming took off 5 bases at V and 6 bases at J, with 19 bases between the two ends. Germline lookup yields CDR1 LNHDA and CDR2 SQIVND (reference sequence). The CDR3 coding sequence is TGTGCCAGTAGTGCTGCAGGGCAGGGGCCTTCTGAAGCTTTCTTT. Translated, it gives CASSAAGQGPSEAFF.

The genes are TRBV4-1 and TRBJ2-7; 11 nucleotides align to TRBD1. After removal of 4 bases from V and 3 bases from J, the junction contained 17 bases not matched to a gene. Per the germline V gene, CDR1 is MGHRA and CDR2 is YSYEKL. This CDR3 contains 19 residues. CDR3 in DNA: TGCGCCAGCAGCCTGATTTTGGGACAGGGGGATTTTTTGGGCTACGAGCAGTACTTC. Translated, it gives CASSLILGQGDFLGYEQYF.

This sequence joins TRBV5-1 and TRBJ2-1; D not certain. V lost 9 bases to trimming and J lost 2 bases, with 12 bases between them. The CDR3 contains 13 residues. Germline V lookup: CDR1 SGHRS, CDR2 YFSETQ. CDR3 sequence: CATNQAAYNEQFF. In DNA form, the CDR3 reads TGCGCCACCAACCAGGCAGCCTACAATGAGCAGTTCTTC.

The chain links TRBV11-1 to TRBJ2-3; D is unclear. The V end lost 3 bases, the J end lost 2 bases, and 6 bases lay between the germline ends. CDR1 is SGHAT, CDR2 FQDESV, per germline (reference sequence). The CDR3 is 13 residues long. As DNA, the CDR3 is TGTGCCAGCAGCTTCTCTCTCACAGATACGCAGTATTTT. Translating gives CASSFSLTDTQYF. Drawing the rest from reference TRBV11-1 and TRBJ2-3, the complete variable domain is EAEVAQSPRYKITEKSQAVAFWCDPISGHATLYWYRQILGQGPELLVQFQDESVVDDSQLPKDRFSAERLKGVDSTLKIQPAELGDSAMYLCASSFSLTDTQYFGPGTRLTVL.

The chain recombines TRBV11-2 with TRBJ1-2; D possibly corresponds to TRBD1 (6 bases). Trimming removed 5 bases from V and 6 bases from J, with 19 bases in between. Germline values: CDR1 SGHAT, CDR2 FQNNGV. The CDR3 runs to 15 residues. CDR3 sequence: CASSPRRQAGDGYTF. The CDR3 DNA is TGTGCCAGCAGCCCCCGAAGACAGGCCGGTGATGGCTACACCTTC. The entire variable domain, with the rest obtained from reference TRBV11-2 and TRBJ1-2, is as follows: EAGVAQSPRYKIIEKRQSVAFWCNPISGHATLYWYQQILGQGPKLLIQFQNNGVVDDSQLPKDRFSAERLKGVDSTLKIQPAKLEDSAVYLCASSPRRQAGDGYTFGSGTRLTVV.

The chain combines TRBV10-2 with TRBJ1-1; TRBD1 is a possible D gene (5 bases). The CDR3 has 14 residues. V was shortened by 4 bases and J by 4 bases, with 13 bases between the two germline ends. The germline CDR1 and CDR2 sequences are WSHSY and SAAADI. CDR3 sequence: CASSVQASRTEAFF. CDR3 nucleotide sequence: TGCGCCAGCAGTGTACAGGCATCGCGCACTGAAGCTTTCTTT.

This chain joins TRBV29-1 and TRBJ1-5, with 10 positions matching TRBD1. The CDR3 contains 14 residues. The V gene end was trimmed by 6 bases and the J gene end by 3 bases; junction bases not matched to a gene: 5. CDR1 and CDR2 (germline): SQVTM, ANQGSEA. CDR3 coding DNA: TGCAGCGTATCCGGGACAGGGGCCAATCAGCCCCAGCATTTT. It yields the protein CSVSGTGANQPQHF. The variable domain in full, completed from reference TRBV29-1 and TRBJ1-5, reads SAVISQKPSRDICQRGTSLTIQCQVDSQVTMMFWYRQQPGQSLTLIATANQGSEATYESGFVIDKFPISRPNLTFSTLTVSNMSPEDSSIYLCSVSGTGANQPQHFGDGTRLSIL.

The chain employs TRBV7-9 and TRBJ1-1, with a tentative D call TRBD1 (6 bases). CDR1 is SEHNR and CDR2 is FQNEAQ in the germline V gene (reference sequence). The ends were cut back, 4 bases at V and 2 bases at J, with 14 bases in the middle. This CDR3 contains 15 residues. The CDR3 nucleotides are TGTGCCAGCAGCTCTGCCCTGGGACAAAACACTGAAGCTTTCTTT. Protein: CASSSALGQNTEAFF.

This sequence joins TRBV7-3 and TRBJ2-5, with 14 bases that match TRBD2. CDR3 length equals 16 residues. The V segment lost 4 bases and the J segment 4 bases; nucleotides outside the gene matches: 5. Germline lookup yields CDR1 SGHTA and CDR2 FQGTGA. Here the CDR3 reads CASSSGTSGSGETQYF. CDR3 nucleotides: TGTGCCAGCAGCTCCGGGACTAGCGGGAGTGGAGAGACCCAGTACTTC.

The chain joins TRBV21-1 to TRBJ2-6; the table's D call, TRBD1, was not checked against the DNA. TRBV21-1 is a pseudogene segment. The CDR3 has 17 amino acids. Here the CDR3 DNA reads TGTGCCAGCAGCCCCGGTCCCAGGGCCTCTGGGGCCAACGTCCTGACTTTC. As protein: CASSPGPRASGANVLTF.

The chain combines TRBV6-6 with TRBJ2-7; 7 bases are a match to TRBD1. Trimming cost V 2 bases and J 5 bases; bases outside gene matches: 6. The CDR3 contains 14 residues. Looked up from germline, CDR1 is MNHNY and CDR2 is SVGAGI (reference sequence). CDR3 amino acids: CASSYVGQSNEQYF. CDR3 bases: TGTGCCAGCAGTTACGTGGGACAGTCAAACGAGCAGTACTTC.

The J gene is TRBJ2-7, the V gene TRBV4-1, with a weak D call TRBD1 (5 bases). V was clipped by 1 base and J by 4 bases, with 5 bases between them. The CDR3 has 12 amino acids. Germline V gives CDR1 MGHRA, CDR2 YSYEKL. The CDR3 spells CASSQAGYEQYF. CDR3 bases: TGCGCCAGCAGCCAAGCAGGGTACGAGCAGTACTTC.

The DNA for the CDR3 is TGTGCCAGCAGCGAGGACAAGTGGGGCTATGGCTACACCTTC. This gives the protein CASSEDKWGYGYTF. The V call is TRBV7-8, the J call TRBJ1-2, with a tentative D call TRBD1 (5 bases). The CDR3 spans 14 residues. The ends were cut back, 5 bases at V and 4 bases at J, with 14 bases in the middle. The germline V gene encodes CDR1 SGHVS and CDR2 FQNEAQ. The variable domain in full, completed from reference TRBV7-8 and TRBJ1-2, reads GAGVSQSPRYKVAKRGQDVALRCDPISGHVSLFWYQQALGQGPEFLTYFQNEAQLDKSGLPSDRFFAERPEGSVSTLKIQRTQQEDSAVYLCASSEDKWGYGYTFGSGTRLTVV.

This clone occurred once. The chain uses TRBV7-2 and TRBJ2-5; 9 bases are a match to TRBD2. This CDR3 is 14 amino acids long. V lost 6 bases, J lost 3 bases, and 5 bases stayed unmatched. Per germline, CDR1 SGHTA and CDR2 FQGNSA. CDR3 nucleotide sequence: TGTGCCAGCAGTTCTAGACTAGCGGAAGAGACCCAGTACTTC. Translating gives CASSSRLAEETQYF.

A single count supports this clone. The rearrangement joins TRBV7-9 to TRBJ2-5, with 16 bases identical to TRBD2. V was clipped by 4 bases and J by 2 bases; unmatched bases: 4. The CDR3 runs to 17 residues. The V gene's germline CDR1 is SEHNR and CDR2 FQNEAQ (reference sequence). CDR3 DNA sequence: TGTGCCAGCAGCTACCCGGGACTAGCGGGAGGGCAAGAGACCCAGTACTTC. This sequence encodes CASSYPGLAGGQETQYF.

Note on this clone: The conserved phenylalanine or tryptophan normally closing the CDR3 is absent here, so this likely arose from a read error. The gene calls are TRBV2 and TRBJ1-2; tentative D call: TRBD1 (5 bases). Germline CDR1 reads SNHLY; CDR2 reads FYNNEI. The CDR3 runs to 16 residues. V gave up 6 bases and J gave up 3 bases, with 20 bases separating them. CDR3: CASSRIGGGEDYGYTL. The CDR3 DNA follows: TGTGCCAGCAGCCGAATTGGGGGAGGGGAAGACTATGGCTACACCCTC.

The CDR3 loop is CASTRVGGSYEQYF. The CDR3 nucleotides are TGTGCCAGCACTCGAGTGGGGGGCTCCTACGAGCAGTACTTC. V gene TRBV27 combines with J gene TRBJ2-7; D possibly corresponds to TRBD2 (6 bases). Germline V lookup: CDR1 MNHEY, CDR2 SMNVEV (reference sequence). The CDR3 length is 14 residues. Trimming took off 7 bases at V and 0 bases at J, with 13 bases between the two ends.

The chain uses TRBV19 and TRBJ2-1, with D maybe TRBD1 (5 bases). Trimming stripped 8 bases from V and 4 bases from J, with 15 bases between. This CDR3 has 14 residues. Germline values: CDR1 LNHDA, CDR2 SQIVND (reference sequence). The CDR3 region is CASSDNLRYNEQFF. For the CDR3, the DNA is TGTGCCAGTTCGGACAACCTGAGGTACAATGAGCAGTTCTTC. The variable domain in full, completed from reference TRBV19 and TRBJ2-1, reads DGGITQSPKYLFRKEGQNVTLSCEQNLNHDAMYWYRQDPGQGLRLIYYSQIVNDFQKGDIAEGYSVSREKKESFPLTVTSAQKNPTAFYLCASSDNLRYNEQFFGPGTRLTVL.

The CDR3 loop is CASSPGQVEKLFF. The CDR3 nucleotides read TGTGCCAGCTCACCGGGACAGGTTGAAAAACTGTTTTTT. The chain recombines TRBV18 with TRBJ1-4; 8 bases line up with TRBD1. Germline CDR1 is KGHSH and CDR2 is LQKENI. Losses at the gene ends were 3 bases for V and 7 bases for J; bases not matched to a gene: 1. This CDR3 spans 13 amino acids.

The chain's CDR3 is CASSSGQGIRSYEQYF. The CDR3 DNA is TGTGCCAGCAGCTCAGGACAGGGGATACGCTCCTACGAGCAGTACTTC. The chain couples TRBV5-5 to TRBJ2-7; 9 nucleotides line up with TRBD1. The CDR3 is made up of 16 amino acids. With V trimmed by 3 bases and J by 0 bases, 7 bases remained unmatched. Germline V gene lookup returns CDR1 SGHKS and CDR2 YYEKEE (reference sequence).

This clone appeared once. The chain carries TRBV7-6 and TRBJ2-1, with D possibly TRBD2 on 6 matching bases. This CDR3 has 15 residues. Trimming took off 4 bases at V and 2 bases at J, with 12 bases between the two ends. Germline V gives CDR1 SGHVS, CDR2 FNYEAQ. The DNA for the CDR3 is TGTGCCAGCAGCTCCGACCGGGAGCCCTACAATGAGCAGTTCTTC. It is translated as CASSSDREPYNEQFF.

The chain employs TRBV28 and TRBJ2-7; possibly TRBD1 for D (6 bases). Germline values: CDR1 MDHEN, CDR2 SYDVKM. The V end lost 6 bases, the J end lost 1 base, and 16 bases lay between the germline ends. This CDR3 spans 15 amino acids. The CDR3 protein is CASSPSRQASYEQYF. CDR3 in DNA: TGTGCCAGCAGCCCTAGCCGACAGGCTTCCTACGAGCAGTACTTC.

V usage is TRBV2 and J usage is TRBJ2-1; 8 bases fit TRBD2. The germline V gene has CDR1 SNHLY and CDR2 FYNNEI. This CDR3 is built from 11 residues. V lost 8 bases, J lost 7 bases, and 1 base stayed unmatched. The CDR3 DNA sequence: TGTGCCAGCGAGCGGGAGAATGAGCAGTTCTTC. It yields the protein CASERENEQFF.